The clone carrying this T cell receptor beta chain is medium-sized in the sample. Its antigen remains unknown. RNA was extracted from bulk tissue without any cell sorting. This CDR3 is built from 16 residues. V was clipped by 3 bases and J by 2 bases; unmatched bases: 5. Germline assignment: CDR1 MNHNS and CDR2 SASEGT. This sample is part of a study of tumor and adjacent non-tumor tissue in lung cancer. Across the whole study: There were 12 adenocarcinoma, 2 squamous cell carcinoma and 1 small cell lung cancer cases. Study observations and caveats: Significantly higher TCR diversity was found in tumor than normal lung.

A modified ARM-PCR protocol with three rounds of nested PCR amplified TCRbeta. Using its own MiXCR run on the multiplex PCR reads, TCRdb lists one record per CDR3 protein. Of more than 75,000 distinct CDR3 sequences in the sample, 55% to 70% are singletons; the top ten hold approximately 12%. The receptor's source is an older woman with non-small cell lung cancer. Sequencing input: lung tumor tissue. V is TRBV6-1 and J is TRBJ2-2; 8 bases fit TRBD1. As DNA, the CDR3 is TGTGCCAGCAGTGAGCAGGGGGCCTTAAACACCGGGGAGCTGTTTTTT. This codes for CASSEQGALNTGELFF.